This is a list of T cell receptor beta chains from one sample in a study of cytotoxic CD8 clonotypes in ibrutinib-treated CLL. Profiled with immunoSEQ multiplex PCR; TCRdb holds only in-frame clones, not every one. This sample has about 97,000 clones; about 78% occur once, and the top ten carry about 30%. Source: PBMCs, taken after 12 months of ibrutinib treatment. These receptors were collected from a human donor with chronic lymphocytic leukemia. CDR3s include the opening cysteine and the closing phenylalanine or tryptophan. The D gene is left open where the match is weak. Size is omitted from some rows. Given values are once, few, many or a class for expanded clones.

. | TRBJ1-2 | TRBV4-3 | . | TGCGCCAGCAGCCAAGGCGGGGACTATGGCTACACCTTC | CASSQGGDYGYTF
. | TRBJ1-1 | TRBV6-4 | . | TGTGCCAGCAGTGACTCGAGTCTGGGTAGGACTGAAGCTTTCTTT | CASSDSSLGRTEAFF
once | TRBJ1-5 | TRBV6-6 | . | TGTGCCAGCAGTTACTTGGGGGCTGGCAATCAGCCCCAGCATTTT | CASSYLGAGNQPQHF
once | TRBJ2-7 | TRBV7-3 | TRBD1 | TGTGCCAGCAGCCGTGGACAGGGGAACTACGAGCAGTACTTC | CASSRGQGNYEQYF
. | TRBJ1-6 | TRBV11-3 | TRBD1 | TGTGCCAGCAGCTCCCACAGGGGAATTTCACCCCTCCACTTT | CASSSHRGISPLHF
. | TRBJ1-1 | TRBV6-5 | . | TGTGCCAGCAGGGTGCTGACAGGGAACACTGAAGCTTTCTTT | CASRVLTGNTEAFF
. | TRBJ2-3 | TRBV7-3 | TRBD2 | TGTGCCAGCAGCTCTAGGGGAGGGTCTAGCACAGATACGCAGTATTTT | CASSSRGGSSTDTQYF
once | TRBJ2-1 | TRBV7-2 | . | TGTGCCAGCAGCTTAAGTGCTTACAATGAGCAGTTCTTC | CASSLSAYNEQFF
. | TRBJ2-7 | TRBV27 | . | TGTGCCAGCAGTATCCCGGGACACGAGCAGTACTTC | CASSIPGHEQYF
once | TRBJ2-3 | TRBV11-1 | TRBD2 | TGTGCCAGCCAGAGGTCTAGCGGGGGTGGAGGGGATACGCAGTATTTT | CASQRSSGGGGDTQYF
. | TRBJ2-3 | TRBV9 | . | TGTGCCAGCAGCGTAGAATCAGATACGCAGTATTTT | CASSVESDTQYF
. | TRBJ2-5 | TRBV6-6 | TRBD2 | TGTGCCAGCAGTAAGCGGGGGGGCCAAGAGACCCAGTACTTC | CASSKRGGQETQYF
. | TRBJ2-7 | TRBV9 | . | TGTGCCAGCAGCGTTCTCGGGGACACTCCGACCGAGCAGTACTTC | CASSVLGDTPTEQYF
. | TRBJ1-5 | TRBV28 | . | TGTGCCAGCAGTTTATCCTCCTCCGGCAGGGGTAGTCAGCCCCAGCATTTT | CASSLSSSGRGSQPQHF
. | TRBJ2-6 | TRBV5-1 | TRBD1 | TGCGCCAGCAGCTTGTCTTCAGGGGGTGGCTCTGGGGCCAACGTCCTGACTTTC | CASSLSSGGGSGANVLTF
. | TRBJ1-2 | TRBV5-4 | TRBD1 | TGTGCCAGCAGCCCAGGGACAGAGTATGGCTACACCTTC | CASSPGTEYGYTF
. | TRBJ2-3 | TRBV25-1 | . | TGTGCCAGCAGCAAAAAAAATACGCAGTATTTT | CASSKKNTQYF
. | TRBJ1-1 | TRBV7-3 | . | TGTGCCAGCAGCCCGGGGTGGGAGACCACTGAAGCTTTCTTT | CASSPGWETTEAFF
. | TRBJ2-6 | TRBV6-5 | . | TGTGCCAGCATGGACATTGACTCTGGGGCCAACGTCCTGACTTTC | CASMDIDSGANVLTF
. | TRBJ1-1 | TRBV18 | . | TGTGCCAGCTCACCTTCCCTATCTGGGGGCCTCGTTGGGAACACTGAAGCTTTCTTT | CASSPSLSGGLVGNTEAFF
. | TRBJ2-3 | TRBV30 | TRBD1 | TGTGCCTGGAGTTGGGACAGGATAACGCAGTATTTT | CAWSWDRITQYF
. | TRBJ2-7 | TRBV5-4 | TRBD1 | TGTGCCAGCAGTGCACAGACAGGGAGCTCCTACGAGCAGTACTTC | CASSAQTGSSYEQYF
. | TRBJ1-1 | TRBV29-1 | . | TGCAGCGTTGCAGGGTTGAACACTGAAGCTTTCTTT | CSVAGLNTEAFF
. | TRBJ2-7 | TRBV9 | . | TGTGCCAGCAGCGTGACAGGTAAAACCTACGAGCAGTACTTC | CASSVTGKTYEQYF
. | TRBJ2-7 | TRBV5-6 | . | TGTGCCAGCAGCTTGGCGTCGTACGAGCAGTACTTC | CASSLASYEQYF
few | TRBJ2-3 | TRBV27 | TRBD1 | TGTGCCAGCAGTCCGGACAGGGCTACAGATACGCAGTATTTT | CASSPDRATDTQYF
. | TRBJ1-1 | TRBV6-6 | . | TGTGCCAGCAGTCAAACGTCGGATACACACTTCTTT | CASSQTSDTHFF
. | TRBJ2-3 | TRBV30 | TRBD2 | TGTGCCTGGACCCCTTGGGCGGGACTAACAGATACGCAGTATTTT | CAWTPWAGLTDTQYF
. | TRBJ2-1 | TRBV4-1 | TRBD2 | TGCGCCAGCAGCCATGTAGCGGGGGGGATACGCGATGAGCAGTTCTTC | CASSHVAGGIRDEQFF
. | TRBJ1-1 | TRBV7-2 | TRBD1 | TGTGCCAGCAGCTCCGCAGGGGGGAACACTGAAGCTTTCTTT | CASSSAGGNTEAFF
. | TRBJ2-5 | TRBV30 | . | TGTGCCTGGAGTGGGGGGGCCACCTTCGAGACCCAGTACTTC | CAWSGGATFETQYF
. | TRBJ2-6 | TRBV4-3 | TRBD1 | TGCGCCAGCAGCCGAGGACAGGGTTTATCTGGGGCCAACGTCCTGACTTTC | CASSRGQGLSGANVLTF
. | TRBJ2-3 | TRBV29-1 | . | TGCAGCGTTGAGAGTCCAGGGGGCACAGATACGCAGTATTTT | CSVESPGGTDTQYF
. | TRBJ1-4 | TRBV9 | . | TGTGCCAGCAGCGTACAGGGGAGGGCTGGAAAACTGTTTTTT | CASSVQGRAGKLFF
. | TRBJ1-2 | TRBV5-8 | . | TGTGCCAGCAGCTTTACAGGGTACCTCCTAAGGGGAAGTGGCTACACCTTC | CASSFTGYLLRGSGYTF
once | TRBJ2-5 | TRBV30 | TRBD1 | TGTGCCTGGAGGCCCCGGGACAGGGCCCAAGAGACCCAGTACTTC | CAWRPRDRAQETQYF
. | TRBJ2-6 | TRBV28 | TRBD1 | TGTGCCAGCATTGGGACAGCCTCTGGGGCCAACGTCCTGACTTTC | CASIGTASGANVLTF
. | TRBJ1-2 | TRBV4-2 | . | TGTGCCAGCAGCCCTGAGGTAGGACCCTATGGCTACACCTTC | CASSPEVGPYGYTF
. | TRBJ2-7 | TRBV11-2 | TRBD2 | TGTGCCAGCAGCTCCCGCGGGGGTGTCTACGAGCAGTACTTC | CASSSRGGVYEQYF
few | TRBJ2-1 | TRBV9 | TRBD1 | TGTGCCAGCAGCGCCCGGGACAGGCCCTACAATGAGCAGTTCTTC | CASSARDRPYNEQFF
few | TRBJ1-2 | TRBV5-4 | . | TGTGCCAGCAGCTGGGGAGGACGCTCTGGGGGTGGATCCGGCTACACCTTC | CASSWGGRSGGGSGYTF
. | TRBJ2-5 | TRBV30 | . | TGTGCCTGGAGTGTATGGCGGGAGACCCAGTACTTC | CAWSVWRETQYF
. | TRBJ1-1 | TRBV21-1 | . | TGTGCCAGCAGCAACTACACACGAAACAGGGTCATGAACACTGAAGCTTTCTTT | CASSNYTRNRVMNTEAFF
few | TRBJ2-7 | TRBV14 | . | TGTGCCAGCAGCCAGGCCTACGAGCAGTACTTC | CASSQAYEQYF
. | TRBJ1-1 | TRBV28 | TRBD1 | TGTGCCAGCAGTTCCCCGGGACAGACCATGAACACTGAAGCTTTCTTT | CASSSPGQTMNTEAFF
. | TRBJ2-7 | TRBV6-6 | . | TGTGCCAGCAGCAAAAAGGTGGCCTACGAGCAGTACTTC | CASSKKVAYEQYF
. | TRBJ2-5 | TRBV19 | . | TGTGCTTCCGGACGGCCGACACAAGAGACCCAGTACTTC | CASGRPTQETQYF
. | TRBJ2-5 | TRBV12-5 | . | TGTGCTAGTGGTTTGGCCCCGAGTCCGGAGCAGTACTTC | CASGLAPSPEQYF
. | TRBJ2-1 | TRBV11-3 | . | TGTGCCAGCAGCGCCGCCGGGACTTCGCCATACAATGAGCAGTTCTTC | CASSAAGTSPYNEQFF
. | TRBJ1-1 | TRBV5-4 | . | TGTGCCAGCAGCTTGGCCCCAGGGGCTGGCGGCACTGAAGCTTTCTTT | CASSLAPGAGGTEAFF
once | TRBJ1-2 | TRBV28 | . | TGTGCCAGCAGCACGCCCGGTGGGGGGCTGGACTATGGCTACACCTTC | CASSTPGGGLDYGYTF